Presented here are 27 T cell receptor beta chains from one specimen sequenced in a study of identical twins. TCRdb called the 5' RACE reads again in MiXCR, with one record for every CDR3 protein. The table lists approximately 1.8 million distinct CDR3 sequences, about 30% of them singletons. The sample consisted of cord blood. The receptors were gathered from a newborn girl in good health.

This clonotype was counted a few times. The chain combines TRBV6-1 with TRBJ1-1, with a weak D call TRBD1 (5 bases). Germline values: CDR1 MNHNS, CDR2 SASEGT. The CDR3 runs 13 residues. V was shortened by 7 bases and J by 3 bases, with 12 bases between the two germline ends. CDR3 loop: CASTLTVYTEAFF. CDR3 DNA sequence: TGTGCCAGCACGCTGACAGTTTACACTGAAGCTTTCTTT.

This chain links TRBV5-1 with TRBJ2-1, with 9 bases that match TRBD1. The end of the DNA fits TRBJ2-7 better, so the J call may be wrong. The CDR3 runs 18 residues. The germline V gene encodes CDR1 SGHRS and CDR2 YFSETQ. This CDR3 reads CASSSLLDRGESYNEQYF. The CDR3, as DNA: TGCGCCAGCAGCTCCCTATTGGACAGGGGTGAGTCCTACAATGAGCAGTACTTC.

The J gene is TRBJ2-5, the V gene TRBV25-1; D call uncertain. Germline assignment: CDR1 MGHDK and CDR2 SYGVNS. The germline V and J ends were trimmed by 3 bases and 5 bases, with 10 bases remaining between them. This CDR3 has 13 residues. The CDR3 loop is CASSDFGYETQYF. DNA for the CDR3: TGTGCCAGCAGTGATTTTGGGTACGAGACCCAGTACTTC.

The chain has TRBV2 and TRBJ2-7; no reliable D call. Per germline, CDR1 SNHLY and CDR2 FYNNEI. CDR3 length equals 12 residues. V gave up 4 bases and J gave up 3 bases, with 7 bases separating them. CDR3 in DNA: TGTGCCAGCAGTGCGGACGACTACGAGCAGTACTTC. It codes for CASSADDYEQYF.

The chain is built from TRBV2 and TRBJ1-4; D is perhaps TRBD1 (5 bases). This CDR3 contains 11 residues. Germline assignment: CDR1 SNHLY and CDR2 FYNNEI. Trimming took off 0 bases at V and 13 bases at J, with 6 bases between the two ends. Written as DNA, the CDR3 is TGTGCCAGCAGTGAAGCGGGACTACTGTTTTTT. Translated: CASSEAGLLFF. The full variable domain, completed using reference TRBV2 and TRBJ1-4, is EPEVTQTPSHQVTQMGQEVILRCVPISNHLYFYWYRQILGQKVEFLVSFYNNEISEKSEIFDDQFSVERPDGSNFTLKIRSTKLEDSAMYFCASSEAGLLFFGSGTQLSVL.

J is TRBJ2-3 and V is TRBV10-3; D gene uncertain. Germline values: CDR1 ENHRY, CDR2 SYGVKD. Trimming pared 4 bases from V and 0 bases from J, leaving 14 bases between. The CDR3 is made up of 16 amino acids. The CDR3 region has the DNA TGTGCCATCAGTGGGTCTGTCGGGTCAAGCACAGATACGCAGTATTTT. Protein: CAISGSVGSSTDTQYF.

The rearrangement links TRBV4-1 to TRBJ2-5; unclear D gene. With the DNA end fitting TRBJ2-7 better, the J assignment may be wrong. This CDR3 is built from 14 residues. Germline V gene sequence: CDR1 MGHRA, CDR2 YSYEKL. CDR3 residues: CASSQVPAAYEQYF. Written as DNA, the CDR3 is TGCGCCAGCAGCCAAGTACCGGCAGCCTACGAGCAGTACTTC.

This clonotype was counted between two and nine times. The J gene is TRBJ2-3, the V gene TRBV10-1; D is uncertain. Germline values: CDR1 WNHNN, CDR2 SYGVQD (reference sequence). The CDR3 covers 14 residues. V lost 0 bases, J lost 1 base, and 5 bases lay in between. This CDR3 is CASSESSGTDTQYF. CDR3 in DNA: TGCGCCAGCAGTGAGTCGTCCGGCACAGATACGCAGTATTTT.

V gene TRBV19 combines with J gene TRBJ2-2, with D perhaps matching TRBD1 (5 bases). Germline-derived CDR1 and CDR2 are LNHDA and SQIVND (reference sequence). Trimming took 5 bases from V and 2 from J, leaving 15 bases between them. The CDR3 is 16 residues long. CDR3 nucleotides: TGTGCCAGTAGTCTTAATTCAGGGATCAACACCGGGGAGCTGTTTTTT. Its translation: CASSLNSGINTGELFF.

This clonotype was recorded many times. V gene TRBV11-2 combines with J gene TRBJ2-7; 10 bases are shared with TRBD2. Per germline, CDR1 SGHAT and CDR2 FQNNGV. V trimming: 1 base; J trimming: 3 bases; junction bases outside the gene matches: 6. The CDR3 covers 16 residues. The CDR3 reads CASSLGASGGFYEQYF. The CDR3 region has the DNA TGTGCCAGCAGCTTAGGCGCTAGCGGGGGTTTCTACGAGCAGTACTTC.

A word on this clonotype: A clone one base away is much larger, so this may be a read error. The chain carries TRBV12-3 or TRBV12-4 and TRBJ2-5; D tentatively reads TRBD1 or TRBD2 (5 bases each). The CDR3 length is 14 residues. This CDR3 is CANSSGTHQETQYF. The CDR3 coding sequence is TGTGCCAACAGTTCAGGGACCCACCAAGAGACCCAGTACTTC.

As DNA, the CDR3 is TGTGCCAGCTCACGACAGGGGGGGCTTGAAGCTTTCTTT. Protein product: CASSRQGGLEAFF. The rearrangement joins TRBV18 to TRBJ1-1; 9 nucleotides align to TRBD1. Germline V gene data show CDR1 as KGHSH and CDR2 as LQKENI. V was pared by 4 bases and J by 7 bases, with 4 bases of the junction left unmatched. The CDR3 is 13 amino acids.

The rearrangement uses TRBV12-3 or TRBV12-4 and TRBJ2-2; D is unclear. V lost 6 bases and J 9 bases, leaving 11 bases between the germline ends. The CDR3 runs to 12 residues. The CDR3 DNA follows: TGTGCCAGCAGGACTGGGATCCGGGAGCTGTTTTTT. It is translated as CASRTGIRELFF.

There are a few counts of this clonotype. This chain links TRBV6-5 with TRBJ1-2; D is possibly TRBD1 (5 bases). The CDR3 runs to 14 residues. The germline CDR1 and CDR2 sequences are MNHEY and SVGAGI. The V gene lost 7 bases and the J gene lost 4 bases, with 16 bases spanning the gap. CDR3 in amino acids: CASTSRGEGYGYTF. The CDR3, as DNA: TGTGCCAGCACGTCTCGGGGGGAGGGCTATGGCTACACCTTC.

The chain employs TRBV20-1 and TRBJ1-2; perhaps TRBD1 as D (5 bases). Trimming shortened V by 0 bases and J by 0 bases, and 11 bases separated the two germline ends. Germline loops: CDR1 DFQATT, CDR2 SNEGSKA (reference sequence). The CDR3 loop spans 15 amino acids. CDR3 region: CSARDNQGANYGYTF. The CDR3 DNA follows: TGCAGTGCTAGAGATAATCAGGGAGCTAACTATGGCTACACCTTC.

This clonotype was seen more than once but under ten times. The chain is built from TRBV4-1 and TRBJ2-3; D is possibly TRBD1 (5 bases). The V gene lost 1 base and the J gene lost 5 bases, with 16 bases spanning the gap. The CDR3 loop spans 16 amino acids. CDR1 and CDR2 (germline): MGHRA, YSYEKL. The CDR3 region has the DNA TGCGCCAGCAGCCAAGCCGTGATCAGGGTCAAAGATACGCAGTATTTT. Translated, it gives CASSQAVIRVKDTQYF.

This clonotype was counted only a few times. At one end, the junction sequence differs from germline, possibly due to a read error. The V gene is TRBV7-7, the J gene TRBJ2-1, with 8 positions matching TRBD2. This CDR3 comprises 15 residues. CDR1 is SSHAT, CDR2 FNYEAQ, per germline (reference sequence). The CDR3 bases are TGTGCTAGCAGCTTAAGACTAGCGAGCGACAATGAGCAGTTCTTC. It translates to CASSLRLASDNEQFF.

This clonotype appeared a few times. The chain uses TRBV29-1 and TRBJ2-1, with a weak D call TRBD1 (5 bases). Trimming shortened V by 7 bases and J by 11 bases, and 15 bases separated the two germline ends. Per the germline V gene, CDR1 is SQVTM and CDR2 is ANQGSEA. The CDR3 consists of 11 residues. Here the CDR3 DNA reads TGCAGCGCCCTGAAGGGGCTAAAGCAGTTCTTC. Protein product: CSALKGLKQFF.

This clonotype was picked up a small number of times. CDR3 DNA: TGTGCCAGCAGTTTCCGGACAGGGGGCATCGGCTACACCTTC. Its protein is CASSFRTGGIGYTF. The chain couples TRBV12-3 or TRBV12-4 to TRBJ1-2; 11 bases map to TRBD1. This CDR3 has 14 residues. V trimming: 3 bases; J trimming: 8 bases; junction bases outside the gene matches: 5.

This clonotype has just a few counts. The V call is TRBV28, the J call TRBJ1-6; D may be TRBD1 (6 bases). The CDR3 runs 15 residues. The ends were cut back, 3 bases at V and 9 bases at J, with 15 bases in the middle. Germline-derived CDR1 and CDR2 are MDHEN and SYDVKM. The CDR3 is CASSLGLLQGSPLHF. Here the CDR3 DNA reads TGTGCCAGCAGTTTGGGCCTCCTACAGGGTTCACCCCTCCACTTT.

This clonotype showed up many times. V gene TRBV6-6 combines with J gene TRBJ2-3; D is perhaps TRBD1 or TRBD2 (5 bases each). Germline V gene data show CDR1 as MNHNY and CDR2 as SVGAGI (reference sequence). There are 16 residues in the CDR3. V lost 5 bases and J 2 bases, leaving 17 bases between the germline ends. CDR3 nucleotide sequence: TGTGCCAGCAGTACAGAGCCGGGGCCCTTCACAGATACGCAGTATTTT. It translates to CASSTEPGPFTDTQYF.

The genes are TRBV5-1 and TRBJ2-2, with 12 bases lining up with TRBD2. Germline V gene data show CDR1 as SGHRS and CDR2 as YFSETQ. The CDR3 runs 19 residues. V lost 4 bases to trimming and J lost 4 bases; unmatched junction nucleotides: 14. The CDR3 sequence is CASSPPSGGAFLGTGELFF. In DNA, the CDR3 is TGCGCCAGCAGCCCTCCTAGCGGGGGGGCATTTTTGGGCACCGGGGAGCTGTTTTTT. Filled out from reference TRBV5-1 and TRBJ2-2, the complete variable domain reads KAGVTQTPRYLIKTRGQQVTLSCSPISGHRSVSWYQQTPGQGLQFLFEYFSETQRNKGNFPGRFSGRQFSNSRSEMNVSTLELGDSALYLCASSPPSGGAFLGTGELFFGEGSRLTVL.

This clonotype was seen more than once but under ten times. The chain recombines TRBV5-5 with TRBJ1-2; the match to TRBD1 covers 8 bases. This CDR3 region has 16 residues. The germline V gene encodes CDR1 SGHKS and CDR2 YYEKEE (reference sequence). Unmatched junction bases numbered 11, after V lost 5 bases and J lost 2 bases. The CDR3 DNA reads as TGTGCCAGCAGGTTCGCAGGGGGCTCCCTGAACTATGGCTACACCTTC. Translation gives CASRFAGGSLNYGYTF.

In its sample, this clonotype was seen a few times. This rearrangement joins TRBV3-1 to TRBJ2-1, with 11 nucleotides matching TRBD2. The CDR3 totals 17 residues. Per germline, CDR1 LGHDT and CDR2 YNNKEL (reference sequence). Losses at the gene ends were 1 base for V and 9 bases for J; bases not matched to a gene: 11. DNA of the CDR3: TGTGCCAGCAGCCAAGTCGAACTAGCGGGAGTGGAGGGTGAGCAGTTCTTC. This sequence encodes CASSQVELAGVEGEQFF.

The V and J genes are TRBV7-2 and TRBJ2-3; TRBD1 matches at 9 bases. V lost 5 bases, J lost 6 bases, and 3 bases stayed unmatched. The CDR3 length is 13 residues. Germline CDR1 reads SGHTA; CDR2 reads FQGNSA. CDR3 nucleotide sequence: TGTGCCAGCAGCGTGGGACAGGGCGATACGCAGTATTTT. Protein product: CASSVGQGDTQYF.

The V and J genes are TRBV7-2 and TRBJ2-7; D call uncertain. This CDR3 comprises 18 residues. V was clipped by 2 bases and J by 7 bases, with 27 bases between them. Germline loops: CDR1 SGHTA, CDR2 FQGNSA. CDR3 DNA: TGTGCCAGCAGCTTAATGTTGGGTTGGCGTAGCTCCTACAATGAGCAGTACTTC. The encoded protein is CASSLMLGWRSSYNEQYF.

The chain's CDR3 is CASSKEETAYEQYF. CDR3 coding DNA: TGTGCCAGCAGCAAAGAGGAGACAGCCTACGAGCAGTACTTC. The rearrangement joins TRBV21-1 to TRBJ2-7; the D segment call TRBD1 is taken from the table without a DNA check. TRBV21-1 is a documented pseudogene. This CDR3 has 14 amino acids.